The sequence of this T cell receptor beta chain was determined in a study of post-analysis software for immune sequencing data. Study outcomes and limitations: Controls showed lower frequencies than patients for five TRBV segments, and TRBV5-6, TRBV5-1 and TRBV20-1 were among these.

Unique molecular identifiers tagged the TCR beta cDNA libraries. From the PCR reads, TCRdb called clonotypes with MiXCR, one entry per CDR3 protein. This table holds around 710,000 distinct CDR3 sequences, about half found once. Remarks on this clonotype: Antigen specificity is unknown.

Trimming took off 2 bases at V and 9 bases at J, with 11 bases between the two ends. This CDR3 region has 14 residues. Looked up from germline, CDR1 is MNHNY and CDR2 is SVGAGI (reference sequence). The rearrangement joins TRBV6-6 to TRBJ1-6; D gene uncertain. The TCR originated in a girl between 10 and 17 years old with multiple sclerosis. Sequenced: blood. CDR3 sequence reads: CASSYGGSRSPLHF. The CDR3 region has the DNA TGTGCCAGCAGTTACGGAGGGTCACGTTCACCCCTCCACTTT.